This TCR beta chain originates from a study of T-cell reconstitution after alpha-beta-depleted transplantation in children. Germline CDR1 and CDR2: DFQATT and SNEGSKA (reference sequence). The CDR3 length is 15 residues. V dropped 0 bases and J dropped 6 bases, with 15 bases sitting between them. The TCRbeta library was prepared with unique molecular identifiers. TCRdb passed the PCR reads through MiXCR, listing each CDR3 protein once. The sample has 150,000 to 250,000 distinct CDR3 sequences, roughly 15% seen once; the top ten hold 13%. This clonotype has ten or more counts. The origin of this receptor is a human donor who donated a stem cell graft to a child with acute lymphoblastic leukemia. The specimen was PBMCs from the stem cell graft donor, collected from the stem cell graft. The chain is built from TRBV20-1 and TRBJ2-1; D could derive from TRBD1 or TRBD2 (5 bases each). CDR3 sequence (DNA): TGCAGTGCTAGAGATGTAAGTTGGGGGAGCAATGAGCAGTTCTTC. This sequence encodes CSARDVSWGSNEQFF.